The text below deals with one T cell receptor (beta chain). It lacks a known antigen. The input lacks base qualities; no much larger clone sits a single base away. Its CDR3 holds 13 amino acids, cysteine through phenylalanine. CDR3 DNA only is kept here, 39 bases in frame from base 1. According to the germline V gene (reference sequence), CDR1 reads GTSNPN and CDR2 reads SVGIG. V is cut by 3 bases and J by 4 bases, and the space between the germline ends is 10 bases. The source of the sample is a study of T cell responses to AZD1222 COVID-19 vaccine (dated by TCRdb to the early 2020s). About the study as a whole: A total of 230 to 250 trial participants underwent TCR sequencing, of whom 207 had received two doses of AZD1222 and roughly 26 had received two doses of the MenACWY control vaccine. Enrollment into the trials was organized by age into subgroups of 18-55, 56-69 and 70-plus years, and those subgroups contained roughly 160, 29 and 62 TCR-sequenced participants, respectively.

What the work shows at the level of the full study, not this receptor alone: Nearly half of unique spike-specific TCRs reportedly recognized epitopes outside regions mutated in the B.1.351 and B.1.1.7 variants. No day 14 peak-response samples were available, so repertoires were characterized only after the peak T cell response. A significant rise in spike-specific TCR breadth and depth was observed after two AZD1222 doses relative to day 0 and relative to MenACWY recipients. Participants were mostly white British, with more females than males. The authors suggested clonal diversity may have been underestimated. Vaccine-associated CD4 TCRs spanned the whole spike protein, with dominant responses in regions 160-218 and 743-854. In the small 56-69-year group, the increase in depth fell short of significance, most likely because of low power. Conclusions about previously exposed vaccinees are limited, since just a handful of AZD1222 recipients were seropositive for SARS-CoV-2 at baseline.

The sample's time point, from its label and the paper: about 28 days (+/-7) after the second vaccine dose. Because spike-specific TCR depth and breadth did not differ between the two schedules, AZD1222 recipients who got a second dose at roughly 4 weeks were pooled with those who got a second dose at roughly 12 weeks. Vaccinee samples came from UK trials COV001 and COV002, including a single-blind randomized controlled phase 2/3 trial of AZD1222 (ChAdOx1 nCoV-19) in healthy adults. Trial participant PBMC samples were collected at day 0 and day 28 after the second dose for TCRbeta chain sequencing. The CDR3 regions of human TCRbeta chains were analyzed by immunosequencing. The authors' pipeline ran thus. Repertoire TCRs were matched against a reference library of SARS-CoV-2-specific TCRs generated with the MIRA antigen-specificity platform. Breadth was defined as the fraction of unique TCRs that were SARS-CoV-2-associated, and depth was defined as the fraction of total T cells that were SARS-CoV-2-associated. Using the MIRA data, each spike-specific TCR was assigned both to the spike region to which the TCR was reactive and to a CD4 or CD8 class. Log10-transformed breadth and depth values were compared by one-way ANOVA with Sidak's multiple comparisons tests. This is the immuneACCESS table as TCRdb keeps it, with only in-frame sequences that have V and J called. A part of the clones is gone; compared with another copy, unresolved V genes explain less than half, and the rest is unexplained. V and J calls and clone size are those listed in that table; D and trimming were worked out from the DNA. For this sample the table gives 86,000 or so clones, of which about 89% were detected only once. The ten largest clones take up roughly 10% of the sample.

This clonotype was sampled from an adult who received the AZD1222 COVID-19 vaccine. The chain joins TRBV30 to TRBJ2-1; 5 matching bases give a weak D call of TRBD1. The sample here was peripheral blood, taken 28 days after the second AZD1222 dose. The nucleotides are TGTGCCTGGAGGGCGGACACGTACAATGAGCAGTTCTTC. Its product reads: CAWRADTYNEQFF.